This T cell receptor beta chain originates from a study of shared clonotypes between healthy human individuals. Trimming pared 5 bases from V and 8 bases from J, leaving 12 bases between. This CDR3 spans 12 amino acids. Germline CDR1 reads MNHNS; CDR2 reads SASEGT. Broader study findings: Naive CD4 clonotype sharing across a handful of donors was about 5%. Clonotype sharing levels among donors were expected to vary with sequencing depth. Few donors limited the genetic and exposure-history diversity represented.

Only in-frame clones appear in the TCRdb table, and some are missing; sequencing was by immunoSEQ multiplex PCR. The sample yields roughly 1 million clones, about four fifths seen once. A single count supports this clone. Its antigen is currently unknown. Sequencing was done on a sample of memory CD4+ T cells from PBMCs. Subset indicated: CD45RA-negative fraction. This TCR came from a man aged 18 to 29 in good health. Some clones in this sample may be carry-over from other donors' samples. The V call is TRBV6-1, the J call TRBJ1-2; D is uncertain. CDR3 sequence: CASSLAISGYTF. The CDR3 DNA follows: TGTGCCAGCAGTTTGGCCATATCCGGCTACACCTTC.